The rows below give T cell receptor beta chains drawn from one sample of a study of blood T cell repertoires in COVID-19. The data were produced by immunoSEQ multiplex PCR, yet TCRdb's version contains in-frame clones alone and is incomplete. The table lists around 55,000 clones, 88% of them singletons. Sequences were obtained from peripheral blood. These receptor sequences come from a man aged 55 to 70 with active COVID-19. Both conserved end residues are part of each CDR3. The order of the fields is J gene, D gene, V gene, clone size, CDR3 DNA, CDR3 protein. A D gene is named only where the DNA matches it firmly. Clone size appears in some rows only: once, few, many, or a class for an expanded clone.

>TRBJ1-1|-|TRBV7-9|-
TGTGCCAGCAGCTTACGGGACACTATCAACACTGAAGCTTTCTTT
CASSLRDTINTEAFF
>TRBJ1-1|-|TRBV6-6|few
TGTGCCAGCAGACGCCAGGGGAGGAACACTGAAGCTTTCTTT
CASRRQGRNTEAFF
>TRBJ2-7|TRBD1|TRBV18|-
TGTGCCAGCTCACCGGGACAGGGGAGCGAGCAGTACTTC
CASSPGQGSEQYF
>TRBJ2-2|TRBD1|TRBV19|once
TGTGCCAGTAGGCTGGACAGGGGCACCACCGGGGAGCTGTTTTTT
CASRLDRGTTGELFF
>TRBJ2-3|TRBD2|TRBV7-6|-
TGTGCCAGCAGCTCCAGACTAGCGGGAGTGGTAGATACGCAGTATTTT
CASSSRLAGVVDTQYF
>TRBJ2-7|-|TRBV2|-
TGTGCCAGCCGCCCCAGGGCAAGGTACGAGCAGTACTTC
CASRPRARYEQYF
>TRBJ2-3|-|TRBV24-1|-
TGTGCCACCAGTGATTTGAGATGTACTAGCACAGATACGCAGTATTTT
CATSDLRCTSTDTQYF
>TRBJ2-7|TRBD2|TRBV6-1|-
TGTGCCAGCAGTGAAGCCCTAGCGGGAGGGTACGAGCAGTACTTC
CASSEALAGGYEQYF
>TRBJ1-3|TRBD1|TRBV19|-
TGTGCCAGTCAACAGGGGGCTGGAAACACCATATATTTT
CASQQGAGNTIYF
>TRBJ1-5|TRBD1|TRBV24-1|-
TGTGCCACCAGTGATCCGCAAGACAGGGCCTGGGGAAGCAATCAGCCCCAGCATTTT
CATSDPQDRAWGSNQPQHF
>TRBJ2-1|TRBD2|TRBV19|-
TGTGCCAGTAGTAGAACTAGCGGGAGGCGGTCCTACAATGAGCAGTTCTTC
CASSRTSGRRSYNEQFF
>TRBJ2-7|-|TRBV27|-
TGTGCCAGCAGTCGAGGTGGGGTCCGGGGCGAGCAGTACTTC
CASSRGGVRGEQYF
>TRBJ2-1|-|TRBV11-2|-
TGTGCCAGCAGCTTATACCCGGTATCCCTCGGTGAGCAGTTCTTC
CASSLYPVSLGEQFF
>TRBJ1-5|TRBD1|TRBV3-1/TRBV3-2|-
TGTGCCAGCAACCAGGGGGCAGGGAATCAGCCCCAGCATTTT
CASNQGAGNQPQHF
>TRBJ2-7|-|TRBV4-1|-
TGCGCCAGCAGCCAGGCTCCCGTGAGAGGGAGGCGCGAGCAGTACTTC
CASSQAPVRGRREQYF
>TRBJ2-7|TRBD2|TRBV10-2|-
TGCGCCAGCAGCAGCCCTGGGGCTAGCGGGAGACGCGAGCAGTACTTC
CASSSPGASGRREQYF
>TRBJ2-3|-|TRBV12-5|-
TGTGCTAGTGGTCTCATTACGAGAGATACGCAGTATTTT
CASGLITRDTQYF
>TRBJ2-5|TRBD1|TRBV5-1|-
TGCGCCAGCAGCTTTACAGGGGAAGAGACCCAGTACTTC
CASSFTGEETQYF
>TRBJ2-7|TRBD2|TRBV9|-
TGTGCCAGCAGCTTGGGAGGGGACGAGCAGTACTTC
CASSLGGDEQYF
>TRBJ1-6|TRBD1|TRBV5-1|-
TGCGCCAGCAGCTTTGCCCGAACAGGGGGAGGTAATTCACCCCTCCACTTT
CASSFARTGGGNSPLHF
>TRBJ2-7|TRBD2|TRBV7-3|few
TGTGCCAGCAGCTCGGCCGGGACTAGCGACTACGAGCAGTACTTC
CASSSAGTSDYEQYF
>TRBJ2-3|TRBD1|TRBV19|-
TGTGCCAGTAGTGCCGGGACAGGGATCACAGATACGCAGTATTTT
CASSAGTGITDTQYF
>TRBJ2-5|-|TRBV15|few
TGTGCCACCAGCGAACGTGCTAGTTTCGGGGAGACCCAGTACTTC
CATSERASFGETQYF
>TRBJ2-2|-|TRBV5-1|-
TGCGCCAGCAGCTCGGCGGCATCCGGGGAGCTGTTTTTT
CASSSAASGELFF
>TRBJ2-3|TRBD1|TRBV5-1|-
TGCGCCAGCAGCCGGCGGGGACAGGGGGTAACAGATACGCAGTATTTT
CASSRRGQGVTDTQYF
>TRBJ2-1|TRBD2|TRBV6-4|-
TGTGCCAGCAGTGACGCCCTAGCGGGAGTTGTTTTCGATGAGCAGTTCTTC
CASSDALAGVVFDEQFF
>TRBJ2-7|-|TRBV12-3/TRBV12-4|-
TGTGCCAGCAGTTGGGGGGGCGACGAGCAGTACTTC
CASSWGGDEQYF
>TRBJ2-5|-|TRBV7-9|-
TGTGCCAGCACCACGGAGACCCAGTACTTC
CASTTETQYF
>TRBJ1-5|-|TRBV11-1|-
TGTGCCAGCAGCCCGACAGGTGATCAGCCCCAGCATTTT
CASSPTGDQPQHF
>TRBJ2-7|-|TRBV6-5|-
TGTGCCAGCAGTTACTCGTCCGGGAGCTCCTACGAGCAGTACTTC
CASSYSSGSSYEQYF
>TRBJ2-7|-|TRBV5-1|-
TGCGCCAGCAGCCCGGGGACTTATTTCGCCTACGAGCAGTACTTC
CASSPGTYFAYEQYF
>TRBJ2-1|TRBD2|TRBV23-1|-
TGCGCCAGCAGTCCCGCGGGACTAGCGGCATTCTCCTACAATGAGCAGTTCTTC
CASSPAGLAAFSYNEQFF
>TRBJ2-5|-|TRBV7-3|-
TGTGCCAGCAGCTCCAACGGAGGGTCCCTAGTGGGGGAGACCCAGTACTTC
CASSSNGGSLVGETQYF
>TRBJ2-7|TRBD2|TRBV27|-
TGTGCCAGCAGTCCAGGGCTAGCGGGAGCCTACGAGCAGTACTTC
CASSPGLAGAYEQYF
>TRBJ1-2|TRBD1|TRBV9|-
TGTGCCAGCAGCGTGCCCCCGGGACAGAACTATGGCTACACCTTC
CASSVPPGQNYGYTF
>TRBJ1-6|TRBD1|TRBV5-6|-
TGTGCCAGCAGCGTGGGGACAGGGTACGTTAATTCACCCCTCCACTTT
CASSVGTGYVNSPLHF
>TRBJ1-1|-|TRBV6-2/TRBV6-3|-
TGTGCCAGCAGTTACTCGACGGGGGGGGTCGGAGCTTTCTTT
CASSYSTGGVGAFF
>TRBJ1-1|-|TRBV5-1|-
TGCGCCAGCAGCTTGAAGGGAGACACTGAAGCTTTCTTT
CASSLKGDTEAFF
>TRBJ1-4|-|TRBV19|-
TGTGCCAGTAGTACGAACAGGTTAACTAATGAAAAACTGTTTTTT
CASSTNRLTNEKLFF
>TRBJ2-1|-|TRBV29-1|-
TGCAGCGTTGACCGGGAGAGAGGCAATGAGCAGTTCTTC
CSVDRERGNEQFF
>TRBJ2-7|TRBD1|TRBV14|-
TGTGCCAGCAGGGTCTCCGGGACAGGGGACGAGCAGTACTTC
CASRVSGTGDEQYF
>TRBJ2-1|TRBD2|TRBV3-1/TRBV3-2|-
TGTGCCAGCAGCCACCGCGGGAGATCGTATGAGCAGTTCTTC
CASSHRGRSYEQFF
>TRBJ1-2|-|TRBV5-1|once
TGCGCCAGCACTGGGGCAGAGGGCTACACCTTC
CASTGAEGYTF
>TRBJ1-1|TRBD1|TRBV6-1|-
TGTGCCAGCAGTGACGACAGGGGGCGGGGGAACACTGAAGCTTTCTTT
CASSDDRGRGNTEAFF
>TRBJ1-1|TRBD1|TRBV11-2|-
TGTGCCAGCAGCGAATACAGGGGCGACACTGAAGCTTTCTTT
CASSEYRGDTEAFF
>TRBJ2-2|-|TRBV12-3/TRBV12-4|-
TGTGCCAGCAGCTCGGGGACCGGGGAGCTGTTTTTT
CASSSGTGELFF
>TRBJ1-6|-|TRBV5-6|-
TGTGCCAGCAGCCCTTTCCATGACAGAAGTACCTTCACCCTCCACTTT
CASSPFHDRSTFTLHF
>TRBJ2-1|TRBD2|TRBV10-2|once
TGCGCCAGCAGTGAGCCGAGATTAGCGGGAGCCTACAATGAGCAGTTCTTC
CASSEPRLAGAYNEQFF
>TRBJ2-7|-|TRBV19|-
TGTGCCAGTAGTATAAAAGGGGGGGGCCCTGGTCGGTACGAGCAGTACTTC
CASSIKGGGPGRYEQYF
>TRBJ1-6|TRBD1|TRBV6-2/TRBV6-3|-
TGTGCCAGCAGTGACAGGGCCGGGGGAGATTCACCCCTCCACTTT
CASSDRAGGDSPLHF
>TRBJ2-4|-|TRBV7-6|-
TGTGCCAGCAGCATCCAGCCAGGCGGGACCAAAAACATTCAGTACTTC
CASSIQPGGTKNIQYF
>TRBJ1-2|-|TRBV19|-
TGTGCCAGTAGTATACCCGGCAGGAAATATGGCTACACCTTC
CASSIPGRKYGYTF
>TRBJ2-7|TRBD2|TRBV4-1|-
TGCGCCAGCAGCCAAGACTCTGAAGCGGGAGTCCCCTACGAGCAGTACTTC
CASSQDSEAGVPYEQYF
>TRBJ1-5|-|TRBV6-2/TRBV6-3|-
TGTGCCAGCAGCTTAACAGGGATGAGCAATCAGCCCCAGCATTTT
CASSLTGMSNQPQHF
>TRBJ2-7|-|TRBV12-5|-
TGTGCTAGTGGTTTGGCAAGCGACAGCTTAGGGAACTACGAGCAGTACTTC
CASGLASDSLGNYEQYF